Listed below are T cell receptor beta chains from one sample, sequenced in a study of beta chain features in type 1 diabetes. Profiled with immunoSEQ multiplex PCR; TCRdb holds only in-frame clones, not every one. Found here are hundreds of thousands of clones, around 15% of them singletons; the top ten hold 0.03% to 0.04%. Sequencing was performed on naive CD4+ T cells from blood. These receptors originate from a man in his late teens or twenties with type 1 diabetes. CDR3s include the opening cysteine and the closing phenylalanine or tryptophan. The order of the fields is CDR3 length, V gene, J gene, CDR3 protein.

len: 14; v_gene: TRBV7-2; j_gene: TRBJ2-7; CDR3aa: CASSLAYISYEQYF
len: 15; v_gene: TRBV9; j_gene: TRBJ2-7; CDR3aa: CASSVAQGEAYEQYF
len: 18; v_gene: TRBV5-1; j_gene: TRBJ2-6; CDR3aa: CASSLVSSSGSGANVLTF
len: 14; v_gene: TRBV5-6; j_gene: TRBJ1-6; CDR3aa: CASSSGTFNSPLHF
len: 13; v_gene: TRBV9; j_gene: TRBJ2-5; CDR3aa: CASSPQGLETQYF
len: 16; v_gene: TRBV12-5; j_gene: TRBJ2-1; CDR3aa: CASGLGPQGAYNEQFF
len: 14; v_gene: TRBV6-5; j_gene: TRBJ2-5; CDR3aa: CASSRLAEQETQYF
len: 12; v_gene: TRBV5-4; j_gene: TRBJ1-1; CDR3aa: CASSLEYEEAFF
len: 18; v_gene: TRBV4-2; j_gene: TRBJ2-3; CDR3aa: CASSQEPPSGRGTDTQYF
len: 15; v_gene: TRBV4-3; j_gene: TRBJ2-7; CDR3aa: CASSLKMDRGHEQYF
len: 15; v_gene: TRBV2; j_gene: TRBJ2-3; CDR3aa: CASRSVGTSTDTQYF
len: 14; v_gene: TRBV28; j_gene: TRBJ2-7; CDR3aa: CASRAGQGIHEQYF
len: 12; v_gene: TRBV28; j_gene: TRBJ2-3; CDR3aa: CASSGGTDTQYF
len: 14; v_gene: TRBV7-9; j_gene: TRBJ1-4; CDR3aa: CASSSRDGNEKLFF
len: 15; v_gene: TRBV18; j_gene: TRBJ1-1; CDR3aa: CASSPTGISGTEAFF
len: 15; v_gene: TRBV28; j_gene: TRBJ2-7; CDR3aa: CASSLSGGRGYEQYF
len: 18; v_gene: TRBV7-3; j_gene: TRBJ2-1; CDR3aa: CASSLNAPLGGGFNEQFF
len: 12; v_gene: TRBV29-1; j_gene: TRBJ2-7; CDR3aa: CSVGQGTHEQYF
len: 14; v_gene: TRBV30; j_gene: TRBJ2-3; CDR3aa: CAWTEGRHTDTQYF
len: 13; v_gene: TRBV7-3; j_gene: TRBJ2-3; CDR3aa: CASSSQGTDTQYF
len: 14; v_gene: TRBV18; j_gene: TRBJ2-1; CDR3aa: CASSPRRELNEQFF
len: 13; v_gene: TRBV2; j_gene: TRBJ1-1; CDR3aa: CASREDGNTEAFF
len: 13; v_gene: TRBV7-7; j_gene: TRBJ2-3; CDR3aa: CASSLAGADTQYF
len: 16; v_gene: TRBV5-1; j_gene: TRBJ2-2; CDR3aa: CASSLGGQGPTGELFF
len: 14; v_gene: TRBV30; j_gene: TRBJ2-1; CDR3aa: CASERDPNPNEQFF
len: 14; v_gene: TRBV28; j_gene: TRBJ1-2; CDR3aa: CASGGEGRDYGYTF
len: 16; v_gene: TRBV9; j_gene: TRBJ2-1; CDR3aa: CASSVSGGAFNSEQFF